The rows below give T cell receptor beta chains drawn from one sample of a study of blood T cells in healthy people across ages. TCRdb analysed the 5' RACE reads with MiXCR anew, one entry per CDR3 protein. The profile shows approximately 1.5 million distinct CDR3 sequences, 30% to 40% of them singletons. The sequenced material came from blood. All receptors derive from a woman in her 30s in good health. The CDR3 runs from the conserved cysteine through the conserved F or W. The order of the fields is V gene, D gene, clone size, J gene, CDR3 DNA, CDR3 protein. The D gene is left open where the match is weak. Clone size is given for some rows only: seen once, a few or many times, or a class if the clone is expanded.

v_call: TRBV25-1; d_call: .; clone_size: once; j_call: TRBJ2-7; cdr3_nt: TGTGCCAGCAGTCCGACCGGGAGCCTACTGGTTTGCGAGCAGTACTTC; cdr3_aa: CASSPTGSLLVCEQYF
v_call: TRBV5-5; d_call: .; clone_size: many; j_call: TRBJ2-5; cdr3_nt: TGTGCCAGCAGCTCCTTCGAGGAGTCCCAGTACTTC; cdr3_aa: CASSSFEESQYF
v_call: TRBV10-3; d_call: .; clone_size: few; j_call: TRBJ1-1; cdr3_nt: TGTGCCGTCAGTGCCCGGGACACTGAAGCTTTCTTT; cdr3_aa: CAVSARDTEAFF
v_call: TRBV15; d_call: .; clone_size: .; j_call: TRBJ2-7; cdr3_nt: TGTGCCACCAGAGAGGTAGGGGGCGAGCAGTACTTC; cdr3_aa: CATREVGGEQYF
v_call: TRBV4-1; d_call: TRBD2; clone_size: few; j_call: TRBJ2-7; cdr3_nt: TGCGCCAGCACACCTAACGCGGGGGGCGGCGGATTGTACGAGCAGTACTTC; cdr3_aa: CASTPNAGGGGLYEQYF
v_call: TRBV3-1; d_call: .; clone_size: .; j_call: TRBJ1-5; cdr3_nt: TGTGCCAGCAGCCAAGATCGACTGACGGGAAATCAGCCCCAGCATTTT; cdr3_aa: CASSQDRLTGNQPQHF
v_call: TRBV2; d_call: .; clone_size: few; j_call: TRBJ2-6; cdr3_nt: TGTGCCAGCAGTGAACGCCGGGCTGGGGCCAACGTCCTGACTTTC; cdr3_aa: CASSERRAGANVLTF
v_call: TRBV20-1; d_call: TRBD1; clone_size: .; j_call: TRBJ2-7; cdr3_nt: TGCAGTGCTCACCTTGGGGGACAGGGACCCATTCCTTCCTACGAGCAGTACTTC; cdr3_aa: CSAHLGGQGPIPSYEQYF
v_call: TRBV11-2; d_call: .; clone_size: .; j_call: TRBJ1-1; cdr3_nt: TGTGCCAGCAGCCTTCACACCGTTGGGAACCCGAACACTGAAGCTTTCTTT; cdr3_aa: CASSLHTVGNPNTEAFF
v_call: TRBV19; d_call: .; clone_size: .; j_call: TRBJ2-4; cdr3_nt: TGTGCCAGTAGTATAAAACAGGGGAGGGAAGCCAAAAACATTCAGTACTTC; cdr3_aa: CASSIKQGREAKNIQYF
v_call: TRBV9; d_call: .; clone_size: .; j_call: TRBJ2-2; cdr3_nt: TGTGCCAGCAGCGTAGAAATTGGGTCCCCCGGGGAGCTGTTTTTT; cdr3_aa: CASSVEIGSPGELFF
v_call: TRBV7-9; d_call: .; clone_size: .; j_call: TRBJ2-3; cdr3_nt: TGTGCCAGCAGCTTAGGGCTCGTCCAGCTCGGCGAAACGACAGATACGCAGTATTTT; cdr3_aa: CASSLGLVQLGETTDTQYF
v_call: TRBV6-6; d_call: TRBD1; clone_size: .; j_call: TRBJ1-1; cdr3_nt: TGTGCCAGCAGATGGGACAGGTCAGACACTGAAGCTTTCTTT; cdr3_aa: CASRWDRSDTEAFF
v_call: TRBV9; d_call: .; clone_size: .; j_call: TRBJ1-2; cdr3_nt: TGTGCCAGCAGCGTAGCAATGAAGAACTATGGCTACACCTTC; cdr3_aa: CASSVAMKNYGYTF
v_call: TRBV4-1; d_call: .; clone_size: few; j_call: TRBJ2-7; cdr3_nt: TGCGCCAGCAGCCGAGCAGCGGCCTCCTACGAGCAGTACTTC; cdr3_aa: CASSRAAASYEQYF
v_call: TRBV20-1; d_call: TRBD1; clone_size: .; j_call: TRBJ2-3; cdr3_nt: TGCAGTGCTACCACAGGACAGGGAGAAACATCTAGCACAGATATGCAGTATTTT; cdr3_aa: CSATTGQGETSSTDMQYF
v_call: TRBV6-2/TRBV6-3; d_call: TRBD2; clone_size: few; j_call: TRBJ2-7; cdr3_nt: TGTGCCAGCAGGGAAGGGTTAGCGGGCCCCTACGAGCAGTACTTC; cdr3_aa: CASREGLAGPYEQYF
v_call: TRBV6-1; d_call: .; clone_size: few; j_call: TRBJ2-7; cdr3_nt: TGTGCCAGCAGTGTAGTGTTAGGGCAGGTCGCCTACGAGCAGTACTTC; cdr3_aa: CASSVVLGQVAYEQYF
v_call: TRBV6-1; d_call: .; clone_size: .; j_call: TRBJ2-7; cdr3_nt: TGTGCCAGCACGATGGGGTTCGAGCAGTACTTC; cdr3_aa: CASTMGFEQYF
v_call: TRBV5-1; d_call: TRBD1; clone_size: .; j_call: TRBJ1-6; cdr3_nt: TGCGCCAGCAGCTCGACAGGGGCCCCCAATTCACCCCTCCACTTT; cdr3_aa: CASSSTGAPNSPLHF
v_call: TRBV4-1; d_call: TRBD2; clone_size: .; j_call: TRBJ2-3; cdr3_nt: TGCGCCAGCAGCCAAGGCTCTAGCGGCCTTACAGATACGCAGTATTTT; cdr3_aa: CASSQGSSGLTDTQYF
v_call: TRBV10-3; d_call: TRBD1; clone_size: few; j_call: TRBJ2-3; cdr3_nt: TGTGCCATCAGTGGCGGGACAGGTCTTAGCACAGATACGCAGTATTTT; cdr3_aa: CAISGGTGLSTDTQYF
v_call: TRBV20-1; d_call: TRBD1; clone_size: .; j_call: TRBJ1-1; cdr3_nt: TGCAGTGCTAGAAGTCCAGGGGGGACCACTGAAGCTTTCTTT; cdr3_aa: CSARSPGGTTEAFF
v_call: TRBV19; d_call: TRBD2; clone_size: .; j_call: TRBJ2-1; cdr3_nt: TGTGCCACCTCTAGCGGGGGGGCCTACAATGAGCAGTTCTTC; cdr3_aa: CATSSGGAYNEQFF
v_call: TRBV7-9; d_call: TRBD1; clone_size: .; j_call: TRBJ1-1; cdr3_nt: TGTGCCAGCAGTCGTCGGACAGGGATGAACGCTGAAGCTTTCTTT; cdr3_aa: CASSRRTGMNAEAFF
v_call: TRBV20-1; d_call: TRBD2; clone_size: once; j_call: TRBJ2-1; cdr3_nt: TGCAGTGCTAGACTAACCGGGACTAGCGGGAGACTTGGCAATGAGCAGTTCTTC; cdr3_aa: CSARLTGTSGRLGNEQFF
v_call: TRBV6-5; d_call: TRBD1; clone_size: .; j_call: TRBJ2-5; cdr3_nt: TGTGCCAGCAGCGACCGGGACAGGGGGCGAGAGACCCAGTACTTC; cdr3_aa: CASSDRDRGRETQYF
v_call: TRBV20-1; d_call: .; clone_size: few; j_call: TRBJ2-1; cdr3_nt: TGCAGTGCTAGAGGGCTACCGAAATACAATGAGCAGTTCTTC; cdr3_aa: CSARGLPKYNEQFF
v_call: TRBV5-1; d_call: TRBD2; clone_size: .; j_call: TRBJ2-1; cdr3_nt: TGCGCCAGCAGCTGGACTAGCGGAGGAGGTGGGCAGTTCTTC; cdr3_aa: CASSWTSGGGGQFF
v_call: TRBV4-2; d_call: .; clone_size: few; j_call: TRBJ2-1; cdr3_nt: TGTGCCAGCAGCCAAGAAAGGCTAGCAAGCTCCTACAATGAGCAGTTCTTC; cdr3_aa: CASSQERLASSYNEQFF
v_call: TRBV29-1; d_call: TRBD1; clone_size: .; j_call: TRBJ2-5; cdr3_nt: TGCAGCGTTGAGTCCCCAGGGGGCTGGCAAGAGACCCAGTACTTC; cdr3_aa: CSVESPGGWQETQYF
v_call: TRBV25-1; d_call: .; clone_size: few; j_call: TRBJ2-5; cdr3_nt: TGTGCCAGCAGTGAATGGGGGGTGAGGGACAGCCAAGAGACCCAGTACTTC; cdr3_aa: CASSEWGVRDSQETQYF
v_call: TRBV5-6; d_call: .; clone_size: .; j_call: TRBJ1-1; cdr3_nt: TGTGCCAGCAGCTATGGTTCAATGGGTGAAGCTTTCTTT; cdr3_aa: CASSYGSMGEAFF
v_call: TRBV27; d_call: .; clone_size: .; j_call: TRBJ2-3; cdr3_nt: TGTGCCAGCAGTTTACCAGGGGAATACACAGATACGCAGTATTTT; cdr3_aa: CASSLPGEYTDTQYF
v_call: TRBV3-1; d_call: .; clone_size: few; j_call: TRBJ2-5; cdr3_nt: TGTGCCAGCAGCACCTACTCTCTTGAGACCCAGTACTTC; cdr3_aa: CASSTYSLETQYF
v_call: TRBV28; d_call: TRBD1; clone_size: .; j_call: TRBJ2-6; cdr3_nt: TGTGCCAGCAGTTCCGGACAGGGTGCTTATGGGGCCAACGTCCTGACTTTC; cdr3_aa: CASSSGQGAYGANVLTF
v_call: TRBV3-1; d_call: .; clone_size: .; j_call: TRBJ2-5; cdr3_nt: TGTGCCAGCAGGAGGCAAGCGGCCGATCCGACCCAGTACTTC; cdr3_aa: CASRRQAADPTQYF
v_call: TRBV2; d_call: .; clone_size: few; j_call: TRBJ2-3; cdr3_nt: TGTGCCAGCGTGGGACCCGGGCCCACAGATACGCAGTATTTT; cdr3_aa: CASVGPGPTDTQYF
v_call: TRBV28; d_call: TRBD2; clone_size: once; j_call: TRBJ2-5; cdr3_nt: TGTGCCGTCGCTAGGGGAGGGGAGACCCAGTACTTC; cdr3_aa: CAVARGGETQYF
v_call: TRBV20-1; d_call: .; clone_size: .; j_call: TRBJ1-1; cdr3_nt: TGCAGTGCCGAAGTGGGCAGGGGTGGGTACACTGAAGCTTTCTTT; cdr3_aa: CSAEVGRGGYTEAFF
v_call: TRBV7-7; d_call: .; clone_size: .; j_call: TRBJ2-7; cdr3_nt: TGTGCCAGCAGCCCCAGCTTGGGTGCGTACGAGCAGTACTTC; cdr3_aa: CASSPSLGAYEQYF
v_call: TRBV30; d_call: TRBD2; clone_size: .; j_call: TRBJ2-3; cdr3_nt: TGTGCCTGGACCTCTCCCAGACTAGCGGGAGATATCACAGATACGCAGTATTTT; cdr3_aa: CAWTSPRLAGDITDTQYF
v_call: TRBV6-1; d_call: TRBD2; clone_size: .; j_call: TRBJ2-7; cdr3_nt: TGTGCCGCCAGACTAGCGGGGGCCTACGAGCAGTACTTC; cdr3_aa: CAARLAGAYEQYF
v_call: TRBV10-3; d_call: .; clone_size: few; j_call: TRBJ1-5; cdr3_nt: TGTGCCATCAGTGAGTCGATTAAGGCAGGGGATCAGCCCCAGCATTTT; cdr3_aa: CAISESIKAGDQPQHF
v_call: TRBV2; d_call: TRBD2; clone_size: .; j_call: TRBJ2-1; cdr3_nt: TGTGCCAGCAGTGAAGAGGGCGGGAGAGTTGAGCAGTTCTTC; cdr3_aa: CASSEEGGRVEQFF
v_call: TRBV12-3/TRBV12-4; d_call: TRBD1; clone_size: once; j_call: TRBJ1-2; cdr3_nt: TGTGCCAGCAGCCGCGACACACAGGGGAACTATGGCTACACCTTC; cdr3_aa: CASSRDTQGNYGYTF
v_call: TRBV4-1; d_call: .; clone_size: .; j_call: TRBJ1-4; cdr3_nt: TGCGCCGGCACACGAGGGGGGGATGAAAAACTGTTTTTT; cdr3_aa: CAGTRGGDEKLFF
v_call: TRBV27; d_call: TRBD1; clone_size: few; j_call: TRBJ1-2; cdr3_nt: TGTGCCAGCAGTTTATCCACCGGGACAGGGGGCGGCGGCTACACCTTC; cdr3_aa: CASSLSTGTGGGGYTF
v_call: TRBV29-1; d_call: .; clone_size: .; j_call: TRBJ2-1; cdr3_nt: TGCAGCGTTGTGCCGGGGGTGGAGTCGTCCTACAATGAGCAGTTCTTC; cdr3_aa: CSVVPGVESSYNEQFF
v_call: TRBV20-1; d_call: .; clone_size: few; j_call: TRBJ2-1; cdr3_nt: TGCAGTGCCTTCGGGCCCTCCTACAATGAGCAGTTCTTC; cdr3_aa: CSAFGPSYNEQFF